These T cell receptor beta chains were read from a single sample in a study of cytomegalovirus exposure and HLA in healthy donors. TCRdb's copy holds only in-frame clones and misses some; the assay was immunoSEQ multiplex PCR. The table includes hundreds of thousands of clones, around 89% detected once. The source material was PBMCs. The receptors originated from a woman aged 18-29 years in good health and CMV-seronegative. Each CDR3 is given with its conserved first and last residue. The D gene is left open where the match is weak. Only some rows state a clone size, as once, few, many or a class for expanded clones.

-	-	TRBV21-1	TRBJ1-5	CASSKGIRPFRDRGNQPQHF	TGTGCCAGCAGCAAAGGGATTCGTCCTTTTAGGGACAGGGGAAATCAGCCCCAGCATTTT
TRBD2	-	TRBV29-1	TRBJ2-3	CSVEASGGGTQYF	TGCAGCGTTGAGGCTAGCGGGGGGGGGACGCAGTATTTT
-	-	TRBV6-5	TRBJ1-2	CASSPSNYGYTF	TGTGCCAGCAGTCCCTCTAACTATGGCTACACCTTC
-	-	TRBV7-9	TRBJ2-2	CASILGGANTGELFF	-
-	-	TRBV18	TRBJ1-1	CASSPRPGVNTEAFF	TGTGCCAGCTCACCCCGACCGGGTGTTAACACTGAAGCTTTCTTT
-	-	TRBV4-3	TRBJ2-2	CASSQKQPLTGELFF	TGCGCCAGCAGCCAAAAACAGCCGTTGACCGGGGAGCTGTTTTTT
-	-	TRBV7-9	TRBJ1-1	CASSFKQGVPHEAFF	TGTGCCAGCAGCTTCAAACAGGGAGTACCCCATGAAGCTTTCTTT
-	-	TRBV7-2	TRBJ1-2	CASSKEAIYGYTF	TGTGCCAGCAGCAAAGAGGCGATCTATGGTTACACCTTC
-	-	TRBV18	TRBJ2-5	CASSPWDFQKETQYF	TGTGCCAGCTCACCCTGGGACTTTCAGAAAGAGACCCAGTACTTC
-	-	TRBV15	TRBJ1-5	CATSQDGTLRNQPQHF	TGTGCCACCAGCCAAGACGGGACACTGCGCAATCAGCCCCAGCATTTT
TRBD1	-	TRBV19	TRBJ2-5	CASSSDRGKTQYF	TGTGCCAGTAGTTCGGACAGGGGCAAGACCCAGTACTTC
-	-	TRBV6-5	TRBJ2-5	CASSHGNPRETQYF	TGTGCCAGCAGTCACGGGAACCCAAGGGAGACCCAGTACTTC
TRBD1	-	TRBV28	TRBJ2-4	CASSFAGQGSKNIQYF	TGTGCCAGCAGTTTTGCGGGACAGGGATCCAAAAACATTCAGTACTTC
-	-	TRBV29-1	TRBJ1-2	CSVGNREEDYTF	TGCAGCGTTGGGAACAGGGAAGAGGACTACACCTTC
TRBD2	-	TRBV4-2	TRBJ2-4	CASRRGSGGQGWNIQYF	TGTGCCAGCAGGCGTGGTAGCGGGGGCCAAGGGTGGAACATTCAGTACTTC
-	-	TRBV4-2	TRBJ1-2	CASSQEVTYGYTF	TGTGCCAGCAGCCAAGAAGTCACTTATGGCTACACCTTC
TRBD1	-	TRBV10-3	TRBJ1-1	CAISERPRDRGNTEAFF	TGTGCCATCAGTGAACGACCCAGGGACAGGGGGAACACTGAAGCTTTCTTT
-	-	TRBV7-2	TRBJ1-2	CASSLRGATNYGYTF	TGTGCCAGCAGCTTACGGGGGGCCACCAACTATGGCTACACCTTC
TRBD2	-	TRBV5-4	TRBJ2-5	CASSLALAGGLETQYF	TGTGCCAGCAGCTTGGCTCTAGCGGGGGGGCTTGAGACCCAGTACTTC
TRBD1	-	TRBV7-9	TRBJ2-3	CASSQYGTGHSSTDTQYF	TGTGCCAGCAGCCAATACGGGACAGGTCATTCTAGCACAGATACGCAGTATTTT
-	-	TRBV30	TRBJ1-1	CAWTQQLTEAFF	TGTGCCTGGACCCAACAGCTTACTGAAGCTTTCTTT
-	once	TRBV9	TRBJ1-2	CASSVGGGGSGYTF	TGTGCCAGCAGCGTAGGGGGTGGGGGCTCGGGCTACACCTTC
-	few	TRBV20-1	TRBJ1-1	CSATPGVEAFF	TGCAGTGCCACTCCAGGGGTTGAAGCTTTCTTT
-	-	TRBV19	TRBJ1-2	CASSYTGGYTF	TGTGCCAGTAGTTATACGGGTGGCTACACCTTC
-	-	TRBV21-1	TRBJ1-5	CASSKVGTGEQPQHF	TGTGCCAGCAGCAAAGTTGGGACAGGGGAACAGCCCCAGCATTTT
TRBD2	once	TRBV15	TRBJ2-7	CATSRETSGRYEQYF	TGTGCCACCAGCAGAGAGACTAGCGGGAGGTACGAGCAGTACTTC
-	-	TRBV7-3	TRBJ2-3	CASSLSLATDTQYF	TGTGCCAGCAGCTTAAGTCTCGCGACAGATACGCAGTATTTT
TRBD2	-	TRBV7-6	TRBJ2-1	CASSFTSGGTTREQFF	TGTGCCAGCAGCTTCACTAGCGGGGGGACGACTCGGGAGCAGTTCTTC
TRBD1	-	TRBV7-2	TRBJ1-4	CASSPQGGPNEKLFF	TGTGCCAGCAGCCCACAGGGGGGGCCTAATGAAAAACTGTTTTTT
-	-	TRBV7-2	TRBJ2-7	CASSLSPYEQYF	TGTGCCAGCAGCTTATCCCCTTACGAGCAGTACTTC
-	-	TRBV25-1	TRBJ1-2	CASTRGISGYTF	TGTGCCAGCACCCGCGGGATAAGTGGCTACACCTTC
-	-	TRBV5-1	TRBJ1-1	CASMGMGDTEAFF	TGCGCCAGCATGGGGATGGGAGACACTGAAGCTTTCTTT
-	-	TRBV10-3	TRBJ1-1	CAISAGQWNTEAFF	TGTGCCATCAGTGCAGGCCAATGGAACACTGAAGCTTTCTTT
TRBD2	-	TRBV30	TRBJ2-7	CAWSRVRTSGRVPYEQYF	TGTGCCTGGAGTCGGGTTCGGACTAGCGGGAGAGTCCCCTACGAGCAGTACTTC
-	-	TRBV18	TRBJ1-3	CASSPTSGFSGNTIYF	TGTGCCAGCTCACCTACGTCCGGGTTTTCTGGAAACACCATATATTTT
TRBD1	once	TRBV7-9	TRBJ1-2	CASSLGQGAVYGYTF	TGTGCCAGCAGCCTGGGACAGGGGGCTGTTTATGGCTACACCTTC
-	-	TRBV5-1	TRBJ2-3	CASRASPHTDTQYF	TGCGCCAGCAGAGCATCTCCCCACACAGATACGCAGTATTTT
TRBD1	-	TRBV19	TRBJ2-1	CASSTGQGWDEQFF	TGTGCCAGTAGTACCGGACAGGGATGGGACGAGCAGTTCTTC
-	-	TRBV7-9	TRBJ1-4	CASSLDSLREKLFF	TGTGCCAGCAGCTTAGACAGTTTAAGGGAAAAACTGTTTTTT
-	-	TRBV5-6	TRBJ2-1	CASSLEWAYNEQFF	TGTGCCAGCAGCTTGGAGTGGGCGTACAATGAGCAGTTCTTC
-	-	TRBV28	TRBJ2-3	CASSLSGVGTDTQYF	TGTGCCAGCAGTTTATCGGGGGTTGGAACAGATACGCAGTATTTT
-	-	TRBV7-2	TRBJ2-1	CASSLLGHGGEQFF	TGTGCCAGCAGCTTACTGGGACATGGAGGTGAGCAGTTCTTC